The 4 T cell receptor beta chains below were found in one sample sequenced in a study of shared clonotypes between healthy human individuals. Assay used: immunoSEQ multiplex PCR; TCRdb lists only in-frame clones, some missing. Found here are some 510,000 clones, around 79% of them singletons; the top ten hold 10% to 15%. Sequencing was carried out using PBMCs. The source is a middle-aged woman in good health. Some clones in this sample may be carry-over from other donors' samples.

The chain is built from TRBV19 and TRBJ2-6, with D possibly TRBD2 on 6 matching bases. The CDR3 spans 17 residues. V gave up 6 bases and J gave up 0 bases, with 15 bases separating them. The germline V gene has CDR1 LNHDA and CDR2 SQIVND (reference sequence). The CDR3 DNA reads TGTGCCAGTAGAAGATTAGCGGAGAGCTCTGGGGCCAACGTCCTGACTTTC. Its translation: CASRRLAESSGANVLTF.

The chain couples TRBV6-5 to TRBJ2-1; no clear D gene. Germline-derived CDR1 and CDR2 are MNHEY and SVGAGI. V was trimmed by 5 bases and J by 0 bases, leaving 11 bases between them. The CDR3 loop spans 15 amino acids. CDR3 residues: CASSPGHGSYNEQFF. The CDR3, as DNA: TGTGCCAGCAGTCCCGGCCACGGCTCCTACAATGAGCAGTTCTTC.

The rearrangement joins TRBV11-3 to TRBJ2-1; 10 nucleotides align to TRBD1. The V gene end was trimmed by 3 bases and the J gene end by 8 bases; junction bases not matched to a gene: 7. The CDR3 runs to 15 residues. CDR1 is SGHNT and CDR2 is YENEEA in the germline V gene. CDR3 nucleotide sequence: TGTGCCAGCAGCTTTGGGACAGGGGATCAGCATGAGCAGTTCTTC. This translates into CASSFGTGDQHEQFF.

This clone was counted a single time. The chain has TRBV19 and TRBJ1-4; tentative D call: TRBD1 (6 bases). The CDR3 totals 16 residues. Germline assignment: CDR1 LNHDA and CDR2 SQIVND (reference sequence). Trimming left V 3 bases short and J 6 bases short, with 17 bases between. CDR3 amino acids: CASSILTPGADEKLFF. For the CDR3, the DNA is TGTGCCAGTAGTATTCTCACCCCAGGGGCGGATGAAAAACTGTTTTTT.